This is a list of T cell receptor beta chains from one sample in a study of OX40 agonist ivuxolimab in advanced cancers. The protocol was immunoSEQ multiplex PCR, while the TCRdb copy is restricted to in-frame clones and leaves out a portion. The sample carries some 50,000 clones, roughly 83% recorded once. Sequences were derived from CD4+ or CD8+ T cells sorted from blood, sampled in a trial of the OX40 agonist ivuxolimab. All receptors derive from an adult with an advanced solid tumor such as melanoma, head and neck, liver or kidney cancer. Each CDR3 is given with its conserved first and last residue. D genes are given only for firm matches. Clone size, where shown, is once, few, many, or a class for clones that have expanded.

cdr3_nt: TGTGCCAGCAGCGTAGGGGGGCAAATCAATCAGCCCCAGCATTTT
cdr3_aa: CASSVGGQINQPQHF
v_call: TRBV9
d_call: NA
clone_size: once
j_call: TRBJ1-5
cdr3_length: 15

cdr3_nt: TGTGCCAGCAGCCCACACTCTACAGCGAACACCGGGGAGCTGTTTTTT
cdr3_aa: CASSPHSTANTGELFF
v_call: TRBV11-2
d_call: NA
clone_size: NA
j_call: TRBJ2-2
cdr3_length: 16

cdr3_nt: TGTGCCAGCAGCTTATACGGGGGGGCCGGTCTTGAGCAGTTCTTC
cdr3_aa: CASSLYGGAGLEQFF
v_call: TRBV11-3
d_call: TRBD2
clone_size: once
j_call: TRBJ2-1
cdr3_length: 15

cdr3_nt: TGTGCCAGCTCACCGACTGGGGACAGGGGCTACGAGCAGTACTTC
cdr3_aa: CASSPTGDRGYEQYF
v_call: TRBV18
d_call: TRBD1
clone_size: once
j_call: TRBJ2-7
cdr3_length: 15

cdr3_nt: TGTGCCAGCAGCCAAGGACAGACCGGGGCTAACTATGGCTACACCTTC
cdr3_aa: CASSQGQTGANYGYTF
v_call: TRBV4-2
d_call: NA
clone_size: NA
j_call: TRBJ1-2
cdr3_length: 16

cdr3_nt: TGTGCCAGCAGCTCCAAAGCGGGGGGCGCCTACAATGAGCAGTTCTTC
cdr3_aa: CASSSKAGGAYNEQFF
v_call: TRBV7-3
d_call: TRBD2
clone_size: once
j_call: TRBJ2-1
cdr3_length: 16

cdr3_nt: TGTGCCAGCAGTGAGTTTGGGGCCGGCCAAGAGACCCAGTACTTC
cdr3_aa: CASSEFGAGQETQYF
v_call: TRBV2
d_call: NA
clone_size: NA
j_call: TRBJ2-5
cdr3_length: 15

cdr3_nt: TGCAGTGCGAGCAGGGAGGATACGCAGTATTTT
cdr3_aa: CSASREDTQYF
v_call: TRBV20-1
d_call: NA
clone_size: NA
j_call: TRBJ2-3
cdr3_length: 11

cdr3_nt: TGTGCCAGCAGTGTCACTCTCAATCGGGCCTACGAGCAGTACTTC
cdr3_aa: CASSVTLNRAYEQYF
v_call: TRBV2
d_call: NA
clone_size: few
j_call: TRBJ2-7
cdr3_length: 15

cdr3_nt: TGTGCCAGCAGCTACATACTAGGTGGGGAGCAGTTCTTC
cdr3_aa: CASSYILGGEQFF
v_call: TRBV7-2
d_call: NA
clone_size: NA
j_call: TRBJ2-1
cdr3_length: 13

cdr3_nt: TGTGCCAGCAGCCCCCGGGAGAGCTCCTACGAGCAGTACTTC
cdr3_aa: CASSPRESSYEQYF
v_call: TRBV13
d_call: NA
clone_size: once
j_call: TRBJ2-7
cdr3_length: 14

cdr3_nt: TGTGCCAGCTCACCAGACAGCATCTATGGCTACACCTTC
cdr3_aa: CASSPDSIYGYTF
v_call: TRBV18
d_call: NA
clone_size: NA
j_call: TRBJ1-2
cdr3_length: 13

cdr3_nt: TGTGCCAGCAGCCCACTGAGGGACACTAAGCAGTTCTTC
cdr3_aa: CASSPLRDTKQFF
v_call: TRBV11-3
d_call: NA
clone_size: NA
j_call: TRBJ2-1
cdr3_length: 13

cdr3_nt: TGTGCCAGCAGCGCCTCGCTAAGATGGGAGACCCAGTACTTC
cdr3_aa: CASSASLRWETQYF
v_call: TRBV9
d_call: NA
clone_size: NA
j_call: TRBJ2-5
cdr3_length: 14

cdr3_nt: TGCGCCACCCGGGACTCGTCGACAGATACGCAGTATTTT
cdr3_aa: CATRDSSTDTQYF
v_call: TRBV5-1
d_call: NA
clone_size: NA
j_call: TRBJ2-3
cdr3_length: 13

cdr3_nt: TGCGCCAGCAGCTTGGGTGGTTCGACTGGAAACACCATATATTTT
cdr3_aa: CASSLGGSTGNTIYF
v_call: TRBV5-1
d_call: NA
clone_size: NA
j_call: TRBJ1-3
cdr3_length: 15

cdr3_nt: TGTGCCAGCAGTGAAGACGTGGGAGCCACCTACGAGCAGTACTTC
cdr3_aa: CASSEDVGATYEQYF
v_call: TRBV6-1
d_call: NA
clone_size: many
j_call: TRBJ2-7
cdr3_length: 15

cdr3_nt: TGTGCCAGCAGCGGCGCAGGGGGCGACGGCTACACCTTC
cdr3_aa: CASSGAGGDGYTF
v_call: TRBV7-6
d_call: TRBD1
clone_size: NA
j_call: TRBJ1-2
cdr3_length: 13

cdr3_nt: TGTGCCAGCAGCTTAGCTTCAGGGACAGGGTTGTCTGGGGCCAACGTCCTGACTTTC
cdr3_aa: CASSLASGTGLSGANVLTF
v_call: TRBV7-6
d_call: TRBD1
clone_size: NA
j_call: TRBJ2-6
cdr3_length: 19

cdr3_nt: TGCGCCAGCAGCTTGGGGGTGGGGACGGCAGAGACCCAGTACTTC
cdr3_aa: CASSLGVGTAETQYF
v_call: TRBV5-1
d_call: NA
clone_size: NA
j_call: TRBJ2-5
cdr3_length: 15

cdr3_nt: TGCAGCGTTGTGACAGGGCGGACAGAGACCCAGTACTTC
cdr3_aa: CSVVTGRTETQYF
v_call: TRBV29-1
d_call: TRBD1
clone_size: NA
j_call: TRBJ2-5
cdr3_length: 13

cdr3_nt: TGTGCCAGCTCACCCCAAGACGGCTCCTACAATGAGCAGTTCTTC
cdr3_aa: CASSPQDGSYNEQFF
v_call: TRBV18
d_call: NA
clone_size: NA
j_call: TRBJ2-1
cdr3_length: 15

cdr3_nt: TGTGCCAGCAGTTACTTTGGGGGAGCTCAGCCCCAGCATTTT
cdr3_aa: CASSYFGGAQPQHF
v_call: TRBV6-5
d_call: NA
clone_size: NA
j_call: TRBJ1-5
cdr3_length: 14

cdr3_nt: TGCGCCAGCAGCCAAGAAGGCCTAGCGGGGGGGCCCGGGCAAGAGACCCAGTACTTC
cdr3_aa: CASSQEGLAGGPGQETQYF
v_call: TRBV4-1
d_call: TRBD2
clone_size: few
j_call: TRBJ2-5
cdr3_length: 19

cdr3_nt: TGTGCCAGCAGCCAGGCCGGGACTAGCGGGGAGACCCAGTACTTC
cdr3_aa: CASSQAGTSGETQYF
v_call: TRBV4-2
d_call: TRBD2
clone_size: NA
j_call: TRBJ2-5
cdr3_length: 15

cdr3_nt: TGTGCCAGCAGCTTGGCCGGACAGGGCCGTACCCGAAACACCATATATTTT
cdr3_aa: CASSLAGQGRTRNTIYF
v_call: TRBV5-4
d_call: TRBD1
clone_size: few
j_call: TRBJ1-3
cdr3_length: 17

cdr3_nt: TGTGCCAGCAGTCTCGACAGGGGATTCTACAATGAGCAGTTCTTC
cdr3_aa: CASSLDRGFYNEQFF
v_call: TRBV7-9
d_call: TRBD1
clone_size: NA
j_call: TRBJ2-1
cdr3_length: 15

cdr3_nt: TGTGCCATCAGTGATAGCGGGAACAATGAGCAGTTCTTC
cdr3_aa: CAISDSGNNEQFF
v_call: TRBV10-3
d_call: TRBD2
clone_size: NA
j_call: TRBJ2-1
cdr3_length: 13

cdr3_nt: TGCGCCAGCAGCTTGGGGGGTCAACGGGAACAGCCCCAGCATTTT
cdr3_aa: CASSLGGQREQPQHF
v_call: TRBV5-1
d_call: NA
clone_size: NA
j_call: TRBJ1-5
cdr3_length: 15

cdr3_nt: TGTGCCAGCATTCGGCGAGATATCATGGAAGCTTTCTTT
cdr3_aa: CASIRRDIMEAFF
v_call: TRBV28
d_call: NA
clone_size: NA
j_call: TRBJ1-1
cdr3_length: 13

cdr3_nt: TGTGCCACCAGCAGAGTGACGAATCAGCCCCAGCATTTT
cdr3_aa: CATSRVTNQPQHF
v_call: TRBV15
d_call: NA
clone_size: NA
j_call: TRBJ1-5
cdr3_length: 13

cdr3_nt: TGTGCCAGCAGTTTTGGAGACAGATTTAATGAAAAACTGTTTTTT
cdr3_aa: CASSFGDRFNEKLFF
v_call: TRBV28
d_call: NA
clone_size: NA
j_call: TRBJ1-4
cdr3_length: 15

cdr3_nt: TGTGCCAGCAGCCTTGGGACAGTGAACACTGAAGCTTTCTTT
cdr3_aa: CASSLGTVNTEAFF
v_call: TRBV11-2
d_call: TRBD1
clone_size: NA
j_call: TRBJ1-1
cdr3_length: 14

cdr3_nt: TGTGCCAGCGGGGGGGACAGGGGGCGAGGTTCTAGTGAAAAACTGTTTTTT
cdr3_aa: CASGGDRGRGSSEKLFF
v_call: TRBV27
d_call: TRBD1
clone_size: NA
j_call: TRBJ1-4
cdr3_length: 17

cdr3_nt: TGTGCCAGCAGCCAAGATCTGGACAGGGTCCATGGCTACACCTTC
cdr3_aa: CASSQDLDRVHGYTF
v_call: TRBV4-2
d_call: TRBD1
clone_size: NA
j_call: TRBJ1-2
cdr3_length: 15

cdr3_nt: TGTGCCAGCAGTCCTTTAGCGGGGAGCGTCCACGAGCAGTACTTC
cdr3_aa: CASSPLAGSVHEQYF
v_call: TRBV2
d_call: TRBD2
clone_size: NA
j_call: TRBJ2-7
cdr3_length: 15

cdr3_nt: TGTGCCAGCAGGCGTGGTTTGGGGGCTGATGAGCAGTTCTTC
cdr3_aa: CASRRGLGADEQFF
v_call: TRBV6-1
d_call: NA
clone_size: NA
j_call: TRBJ2-1
cdr3_length: 14

cdr3_nt: TGTGCCAGCTCACCGGGACAGGGGGCGAGTGGCTACACCTTC
cdr3_aa: CASSPGQGASGYTF
v_call: TRBV18
d_call: TRBD1
clone_size: once
j_call: TRBJ1-2
cdr3_length: 14

cdr3_nt: TGTGCCAGTAAGGAACCCCCCACGACAGGGGTCACTGAAGCTTTCTTT
cdr3_aa: CASKEPPTTGVTEAFF
v_call: TRBV19
d_call: TRBD1
clone_size: once
j_call: TRBJ1-1
cdr3_length: 16

cdr3_nt: TGTGCCAGCAGCGTAGATACAAGGGCAGGGGTAGGTGGCTACACCTTC
cdr3_aa: CASSVDTRAGVGGYTF
v_call: TRBV9
d_call: NA
clone_size: NA
j_call: TRBJ1-2
cdr3_length: 16

cdr3_nt: TGTGCCAGCAGCGGCACCGGGACTCTATACGAGCAGTACTTC
cdr3_aa: CASSGTGTLYEQYF
v_call: TRBV5-4
d_call: NA
clone_size: once
j_call: TRBJ2-7
cdr3_length: 14

cdr3_nt: TGTGCCAGCAGCGGGTCTGGTGGGGCGCGTCTGCTGGGCCGGGAGCTGTTTTTT
cdr3_aa: CASSGSGGARLLGRELFF
v_call: TRBV9
d_call: NA
clone_size: NA
j_call: TRBJ2-2
cdr3_length: 18

cdr3_nt: TGTGCCAGCAGTTACCAAGGACAGGCCAATTCACCCCTCCACTTT
cdr3_aa: CASSYQGQANSPLHF
v_call: TRBV6-5
d_call: TRBD1
clone_size: NA
j_call: TRBJ1-6
cdr3_length: 15

cdr3_nt: TGCGCCAGCAGCCAAGAATACAGAGGAGGCTCGTCCACAGATACGCAGTATTTT
cdr3_aa: CASSQEYRGGSSTDTQYF
v_call: TRBV4-3
d_call: NA
clone_size: NA
j_call: TRBJ2-3
cdr3_length: 18

cdr3_nt: TGTGCTAGCAGCTCGGACAGGGGAGAGACCCAGTACTTC
cdr3_aa: CASSSDRGETQYF
v_call: TRBV7-7
d_call: TRBD1
clone_size: NA
j_call: TRBJ2-5
cdr3_length: 13

cdr3_nt: TGTGCCATCAGTGAGGACAGCGTTAACTATGGCTACACCTTC
cdr3_aa: CAISEDSVNYGYTF
v_call: TRBV10-3
d_call: NA
clone_size: once
j_call: TRBJ1-2
cdr3_length: 14

cdr3_nt: TGCGCCAGCTCACGGGGGACAATTCAAGAGACCCAGTACTTC
cdr3_aa: CASSRGTIQETQYF
v_call: TRBV5-1
d_call: NA
clone_size: NA
j_call: TRBJ2-5
cdr3_length: 14

cdr3_nt: TGTGCCAGCAGTTCCCAGGACGGACAGACCCAGTACTTC
cdr3_aa: CASSSQDGQTQYF
v_call: TRBV27
d_call: NA
clone_size: NA
j_call: TRBJ2-5
cdr3_length: 13

cdr3_nt: TGTGCCAGCAGCAATCCGTATACCCTCCACTTT
cdr3_aa: CASSNPYTLHF
v_call: TRBV7-2
d_call: NA
clone_size: few
j_call: TRBJ1-6
cdr3_length: 11

cdr3_nt: TGCGCCAGCAGCCCGGGGACGTTGAACACTGAAGCTTTCTTT
cdr3_aa: CASSPGTLNTEAFF
v_call: TRBV5-1
d_call: NA
clone_size: NA
j_call: TRBJ1-1
cdr3_length: 14

cdr3_nt: TGCGCCAGCAGCCAAGCAGTGGGGTCGCTCTGGGGTAGTGAAGCTTTCTTT
cdr3_aa: CASSQAVGSLWGSEAFF
v_call: TRBV4-1
d_call: NA
clone_size: NA
j_call: TRBJ1-1
cdr3_length: 17

cdr3_nt: TGTGCCAGCAGCTTATTCAATGAGCAGTTCTTC
cdr3_aa: CASSLFNEQFF
v_call: TRBV11-1
d_call: NA
clone_size: few
j_call: TRBJ2-1
cdr3_length: 11

cdr3_nt: TGTGCCAGCAGCCTGGAGGTGGTTAGGAATTCACCCCTCCACTTT
cdr3_aa: CASSLEVVRNSPLHF
v_call: TRBV11-2
d_call: NA
clone_size: NA
j_call: TRBJ1-6
cdr3_length: 15

cdr3_nt: TGTGCCAGCGCCGGTCGGTTTGCCGGGGAGCTGTTTTTT
cdr3_aa: CASAGRFAGELFF
v_call: TRBV2
d_call: NA
clone_size: NA
j_call: TRBJ2-2
cdr3_length: 13

cdr3_nt: TGTGCCAGCAGCGTAGGGCAGCATAATTCGCCCCTCCACTTT
cdr3_aa: CASSVGQHNSPLHF
v_call: TRBV9
d_call: NA
clone_size: NA
j_call: TRBJ1-6
cdr3_length: 14

cdr3_nt: TGCGCCAGCAGCGTTGGGGGTGCCTGGTTAAATGAGCAGTTCTTC
cdr3_aa: CASSVGGAWLNEQFF
v_call: TRBV5-1
d_call: NA
clone_size: NA
j_call: TRBJ2-1
cdr3_length: 15

cdr3_nt: TGTGCCAGCACCCGGGACAGACAAGAGACCCAGTACTTC
cdr3_aa: CASTRDRQETQYF
v_call: TRBV9
d_call: TRBD1
clone_size: NA
j_call: TRBJ2-5
cdr3_length: 13